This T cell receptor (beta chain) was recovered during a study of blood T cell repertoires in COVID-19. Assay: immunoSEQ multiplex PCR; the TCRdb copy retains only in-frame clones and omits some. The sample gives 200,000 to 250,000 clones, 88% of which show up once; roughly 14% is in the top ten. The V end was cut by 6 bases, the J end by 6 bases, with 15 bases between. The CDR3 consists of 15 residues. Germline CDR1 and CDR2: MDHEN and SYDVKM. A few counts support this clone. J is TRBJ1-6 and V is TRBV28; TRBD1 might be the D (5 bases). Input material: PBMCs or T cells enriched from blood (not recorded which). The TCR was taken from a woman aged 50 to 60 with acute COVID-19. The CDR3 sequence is CASSPRGGGNSPLHF. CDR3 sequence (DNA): TGTGCCAGCAGCCCCCGGGGGGGAGGTAATTCACCCCTCCACTTT.